This paragraph covers one T cell receptor beta chain sequence. Germline V gene data show CDR1 as MDHEN and CDR2 as SYDVKM. Germline trimming cut 2 bases from V and 0 bases from J; bases unmatched to any gene: 0. The length of the CDR3 is 14 residues. Vbeta (60) and Jbeta (13) primers were used in the PCR. The method was immunoSEQ multiplex PCR; TCRdb's version includes in-frame clones alone and lacks a portion of them. The repertoire has about 300,000 clones, just over 85% of them found once; the top ten carry roughly 4%. These data belong to a study of cytomegalovirus exposure and HLA in healthy donors.

The receptor comes from a middle-aged man in good health and CMV-seropositive. J is TRBJ1-2 and V is TRBV28; 7 bases align to TRBD1. Material for sequencing was PBMCs. DNA of the CDR3: TGTGCCAGCAGTTTAAGGGGGCCTAACTATGGCTACACCTTC. Its protein is CASSLRGPNYGYTF.